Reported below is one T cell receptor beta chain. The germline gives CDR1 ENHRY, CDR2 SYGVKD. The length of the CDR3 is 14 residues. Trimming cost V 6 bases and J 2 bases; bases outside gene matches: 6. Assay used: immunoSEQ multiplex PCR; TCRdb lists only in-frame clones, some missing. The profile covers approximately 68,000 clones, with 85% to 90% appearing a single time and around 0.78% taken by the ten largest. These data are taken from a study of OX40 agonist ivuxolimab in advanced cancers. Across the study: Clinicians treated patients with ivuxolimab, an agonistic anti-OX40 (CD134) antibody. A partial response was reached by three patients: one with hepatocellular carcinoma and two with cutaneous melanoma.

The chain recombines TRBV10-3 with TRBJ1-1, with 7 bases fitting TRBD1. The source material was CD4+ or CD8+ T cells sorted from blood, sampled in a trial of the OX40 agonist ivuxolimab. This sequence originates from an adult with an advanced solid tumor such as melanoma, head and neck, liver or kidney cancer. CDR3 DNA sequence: TGTGCCATCAGAAGGGACAGCACAAACACTGAAGCTTTCTTT. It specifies CAIRRDSTNTEAFF.